Listed below are T cell receptor beta chains from one sample, sequenced in a study of blood T cell repertoires in COVID-19. Assay: immunoSEQ multiplex PCR; the TCRdb copy retains only in-frame clones and omits some. The table shows some 290,000 clones, with 87% occurring only once. Sequencing was performed on peripheral blood. The receptors come from a woman in her forties or fifties who had recovered from COVID-19. Both conserved end residues are part of each CDR3. The order of the fields is D gene, J gene, clone size, V gene, CDR3 DNA, CDR3 protein. D genes are given only for firm matches. A clone size is listed for some rows: how often the clone was seen (once, few, many), or a class if it is expanded.

>-|TRBJ2-1|-|TRBV30
TGTGCCTGGAGTAGGGGAGGGGGGCGCTACAATGAGCAGTTCTTC
CAWSRGGGRYNEQFF
>-|TRBJ1-4|-|TRBV29-1
TGCAGCGTTGGGGGGGTAAACGAAAAACTGTTTTTT
CSVGGVNEKLFF
>-|TRBJ2-5|-|TRBV28
TGTGCCAGCAGCTACCTATGGGAGACCCAGTACTTC
CASSYLWETQYF
>TRBD1|TRBJ1-1|-|TRBV6-2/TRBV6-3
TGTGCCAGCAGTTACGGTCGTCAGGGGAACAGGGGCACTGAAGCTTTCTTT
CASSYGRQGNRGTEAFF
>TRBD2|TRBJ2-3|few|TRBV2
TGTGCCAGCATGGACTTTCTAGCGGGGGGGCCAACAGATACGCAGTATTTT
CASMDFLAGGPTDTQYF
>TRBD2|TRBJ2-1|-|TRBV29-1
TGCAGCGTCGGGACTAGCGGGGGGGCCTATGAGCAGTTCTTC
CSVGTSGGAYEQFF
>TRBD1|TRBJ1-1|-|TRBV5-4
TGTGCCAGCAGCCTGGGACAGGGATTTGAAGCTTTCTTT
CASSLGQGFEAFF
>TRBD1|TRBJ2-7|-|TRBV14
TGTGCCAGCAGCCAAGTGGCAGGGGGTCCCTCCGAGCAGTACTTC
CASSQVAGGPSEQYF
>TRBD1|TRBJ2-7|-|TRBV7-2
TGTGCCAGCAGCTTTGACAGGGGATCGCGGGAGCAGTACTTC
CASSFDRGSREQYF
>TRBD2|TRBJ2-7|-|TRBV11-2
TGTGCCAGCAGCTTAACGGGACTAGTGTCCTACGAGCAGTACTTC
CASSLTGLVSYEQYF
>-|TRBJ1-1|-|TRBV29-1
TGCAGCGTTGGAGGAGCTTTCTTT
CSVGGAFF
>TRBD1|TRBJ2-3|-|TRBV5-1
TGCGCCAGCAGCTTGACAGGGGGAAGGGCAGATACGCAGTATTTT
CASSLTGGRADTQYF
>TRBD1|TRBJ1-3|-|TRBV6-1
TGTGCCAGCAGTGACCGAGGGACAGACTCTGGAAACACCATATATTTT
CASSDRGTDSGNTIYF
>TRBD1|TRBJ2-1|-|TRBV29-1
TGCAGCGTTGAGCGCTGGGACAGGACACAGCGGGTGTCATACAATGAGCAGTTCTTC
CSVERWDRTQRVSYNEQFF
>TRBD2|TRBJ2-2|-|TRBV9
TGTGCCAGCACCGTAGGAGCGGGGGGGCCGCTTACCGGGGAGCTGTTTTTT
CASTVGAGGPLTGELFF
>-|TRBJ2-7|-|TRBV3-1/TRBV3-2
TGTGCCAGCAGCCATGACAACGAGCAGTACTTC
CASSHDNEQYF
>-|TRBJ1-5|-|TRBV6-5
TGTGCCAGCAGGGAGGGGGGGCGTAATCAGCCCCAGCATTTT
CASREGGRNQPQHF
>TRBD1|TRBJ1-1|-|TRBV28
TGTGCCAGCACGAGGGACAGGGGACGTTTGAACACTGAAGCTTTCTTT
CASTRDRGRLNTEAFF
>-|TRBJ2-7|-|TRBV2
TGTGCCAGCAGAAGGAGGGACGGAGGCTACGAGCAGTACTTC
CASRRRDGGYEQYF
>TRBD2|TRBJ2-1|-|TRBV7-3
TGTGCCAGCAGCGCGACCGGACGGGGGGGCAATGAGCAGTTCTTC
CASSATGRGGNEQFF
>TRBD2|TRBJ2-3|once|TRBV9
TGTGCCAGCAGCGTAGGCGGGGGGACTAGCGGGAACACAGATACGCAGTATTTT
CASSVGGGTSGNTDTQYF
>-|TRBJ1-5|-|TRBV2
TGTGCCAGCAGTCCGGTGACGGGGGATCAGCCCCAGCATTTT
CASSPVTGDQPQHF
>TRBD1|TRBJ1-1|few|TRBV4-1
TGCGCCAGCAGCCAACGGGACAGTTCGAACACTGAAGCTTTCTTT
CASSQRDSSNTEAFF
>-|TRBJ1-2|-|TRBV19
TGTGCCAGTAGTATAGATTGGGGGGGCCGCTATGGCTACACCTTC
CASSIDWGGRYGYTF
>TRBD1|TRBJ1-1|-|TRBV5-1
TGCGCCAGCAGTCCCAGGACAGGGAGAGTTTCTGAAGCTTTCTTT
CASSPRTGRVSEAFF
>TRBD2|TRBJ2-5|-|TRBV5-1
TGCGCCAGCAGCTTGGGTCTAGCGGGTGTGACCCAGTACTTC
CASSLGLAGVTQYF
>-|TRBJ1-4|-|TRBV5-1
TGCGCCAGCAGCCATAGGGGGATTGGTGAAAAACTGTTTTTT
CASSHRGIGEKLFF
>TRBD2|TRBJ2-7|-|TRBV7-6
TGTGCCAGCAGCTTAGGCCCCCTTAGCGGGGGAGTATTCTACGAGCAGTACTTC
CASSLGPLSGGVFYEQYF
>TRBD1|TRBJ2-5|-|TRBV18
TGTGCCAGCTCACCAACGACAGGGGGCGGAGGAGAGACCCAGTACTTC
CASSPTTGGGGETQYF
>TRBD1|TRBJ1-1|-|TRBV27
TGTGCCAGCAGTGTACGGGACAGTAGGTACACTGAAGCTTTCTTT
CASSVRDSRYTEAFF
>TRBD1|TRBJ1-1|-|TRBV30
TGTGCCTGGAGTACAGGGGGAACTGAAGCTTTCTTT
CAWSTGGTEAFF
>TRBD2|TRBJ2-7|-|TRBV6-2/TRBV6-3
TGTGCCAGCAGTTTCGGGACTAGCGCCGAGCAGTACTTC
CASSFGTSAEQYF
>-|TRBJ2-7|-|TRBV5-5
TGTGCCAGCAGCTTGCAGGGGGGATACGAGCAGTACTTC
CASSLQGGYEQYF
>TRBD2|TRBJ2-3|-|TRBV27
TGTGCCAGCAGTCTTAGCGGGGAGGGTCCCACAGATACGCAGTATTTT
CASSLSGEGPTDTQYF
>TRBD2|TRBJ2-7|-|TRBV7-3
TGTGCCAGCAGCTTAGCACTAGCGGGAAGCCACGAGCAGTACTTC
CASSLALAGSHEQYF
>-|TRBJ2-5|-|TRBV28
TGTGCCAGCAGCCCCTTTGTTCGGGTGACCCAGTACTTC
CASSPFVRVTQYF
>TRBD1|TRBJ2-7|-|TRBV2
TGTGCCAGCAGTGGGGCCTCCGGGACAGGGGAATCGTACTTC
CASSGASGTGESYF
>-|TRBJ2-7|-|TRBV27
TGTGCCAGCAGTCAGACAGGACCCCCAGACGAGCAGTACTTC
CASSQTGPPDEQYF
>-|TRBJ1-2|-|TRBV5-1
TGCGCCAGCAGCGCGCGACAGGCGAGAGGCTATGGCTACACCTTC
CASSARQARGYGYTF
>-|TRBJ2-5|-|TRBV29-1
TGCAGCGACATGGGGCCAGGGGAGACCCAGTACTTC
CSDMGPGETQYF
>TRBD1|TRBJ2-7|-|TRBV18
TGTGCCAGCTCGCCTCAGAAACGGACAGGGCGCTACGAGCAGTACTTC
CASSPQKRTGRYEQYF
>TRBD2|TRBJ2-2|-|TRBV14
TGTGCCAGCAGCCGGGCAGGCGGGAGCGACACCGGGGAGCTGTTTTTT
CASSRAGGSDTGELFF
>TRBD1|TRBJ2-5|-|TRBV28
TGTGCCAGCAAAGGACAGGGTAGTGGAGAGACCCAGTACTTC
CASKGQGSGETQYF
>TRBD2|TRBJ2-5|-|TRBV7-7
TGTGCTAGCAGCTTACGGACTAGCGGGTTCGAGACCCAGTACTTC
CASSLRTSGFETQYF
>TRBD1|TRBJ1-1|once|TRBV9
TGTGCCAGCAGCTCCCGGACAGGATCCGAAGCTTTCTTT
CASSSRTGSEAFF
>TRBD1|TRBJ1-1|-|TRBV5-5
TGTGCCAGCAGCCGACAGGGGGCATTGTACACTGAAGCTTTCTTT
CASSRQGALYTEAFF
>-|TRBJ2-1|-|TRBV9
TGTGCCAGCAGCGCCATGGGGGGATGGGCCTTGAATGAGCAGTTCTTC
CASSAMGGWALNEQFF
>TRBD2|TRBJ2-5|-|TRBV6-4
TGTGCCAGCAGTGACTACGGGACTAGCGGCCAAGAGACCCAGTACTTC
CASSDYGTSGQETQYF
>TRBD1|TRBJ2-7|-|TRBV6-2/TRBV6-3
TGTGCCAGCAGCAGGGGGTTGGTGGAGCAGTACTTC
CASSRGLVEQYF
>TRBD1|TRBJ1-5|-|TRBV6-2/TRBV6-3
TGTGCCAGCAGTCACCTCCGGGACAGGGGGCGTCGAAATCAGCCCCAGCATTTT
CASSHLRDRGRRNQPQHF
>TRBD2|TRBJ2-3|-|TRBV28
TGTGCCAGCAGCCGTAGCGGGACTAGCACAGATACGCAGTATTTT
CASSRSGTSTDTQYF
>TRBD1|TRBJ1-2|-|TRBV5-4
TGTGCCAGCAGCTTATTACAGGGGGCAGATGGCTACACCTTC
CASSLLQGADGYTF
>TRBD1|TRBJ1-1|-|TRBV5-1
TGCGCCAGCACATGGGACAGGGGGAACACTGAAGCTTTCTTT
CASTWDRGNTEAFF
>-|TRBJ1-1|once|TRBV30
TGTGCCTGGAGGATACTAAGGGGATCGAACACTGAAGCTTTCTTT
CAWRILRGSNTEAFF
>-|TRBJ1-1|-|TRBV5-1
TGCGCCAGCAGCTTGGTTTACAGGCGAAATGAAGCTTTCTTT
CASSLVYRRNEAFF
>-|TRBJ2-1|-|TRBV7-2
TGTGCCAGCAGCCCCCGGGTCAGAGTCTACAATGAGCAGTTCTTC
CASSPRVRVYNEQFF
>TRBD2|TRBJ2-1|-|TRBV6-4
TGTGCCAGCAGTGACCACGCGGGAGTGAGGAATGAGCAGTTCTTC
CASSDHAGVRNEQFF
>TRBD1|TRBJ2-7|-|TRBV2
TGTGCCAGCAGTGATATGACAGGGACCTACGAGCAGTACTTC
CASSDMTGTYEQYF
>TRBD2|TRBJ2-5|-|TRBV5-4
TGTGCCAGCAGCTTAGCGGGAGGAGAGACCCAGTACTTC
CASSLAGGETQYF